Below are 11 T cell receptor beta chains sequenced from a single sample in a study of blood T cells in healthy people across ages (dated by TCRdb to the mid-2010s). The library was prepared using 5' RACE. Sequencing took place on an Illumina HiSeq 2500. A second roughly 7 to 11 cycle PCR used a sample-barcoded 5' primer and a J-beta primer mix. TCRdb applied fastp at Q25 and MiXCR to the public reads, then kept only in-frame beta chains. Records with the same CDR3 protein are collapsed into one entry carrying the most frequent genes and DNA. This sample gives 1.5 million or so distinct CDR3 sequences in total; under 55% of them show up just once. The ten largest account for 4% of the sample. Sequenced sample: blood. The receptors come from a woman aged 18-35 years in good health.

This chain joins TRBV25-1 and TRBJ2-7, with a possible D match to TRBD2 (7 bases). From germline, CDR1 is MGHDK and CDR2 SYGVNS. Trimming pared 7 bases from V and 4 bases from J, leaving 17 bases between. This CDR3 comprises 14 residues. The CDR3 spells CASTGAGVMYEQYF. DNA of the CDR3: TGTGCCAGCACAGGGGCGGGAGTAATGTACGAGCAGTACTTC.

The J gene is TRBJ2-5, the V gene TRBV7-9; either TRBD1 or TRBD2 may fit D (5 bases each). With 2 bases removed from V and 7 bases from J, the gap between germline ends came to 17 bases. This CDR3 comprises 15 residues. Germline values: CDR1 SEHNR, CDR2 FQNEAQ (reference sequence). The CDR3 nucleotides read TGTGCCAGCAGCTTAAGTGAGGGGATTGTAGGGACCCAGTACTTC. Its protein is CASSLSEGIVGTQYF. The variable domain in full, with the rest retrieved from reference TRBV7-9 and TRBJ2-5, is DTGVSQNPRHKITKRGQNVTFRCDPISEHNRLYWYRQTLGQGPEFLTYFQNEAQLEKSRLLSDRFSAERPKGSFSTLEIQRTEQGDSAMYLCASSLSEGIVGTQYFGPGTRLLVL.

The CDR3 protein is CASSLNTDEWYF. CDR3 nucleotides: TGTGCCAGCAGCTTAAACACGGACGAGTGGTACTTC. The chain combines TRBV7-9 with TRBJ2-7; no reliable D call. Trimming took 2 bases from V and 12 from J, leaving 14 bases between them. CDR3 length equals 12 residues. The germline CDR1 and CDR2 sequences are SEHNR and FQNEAQ (reference sequence).

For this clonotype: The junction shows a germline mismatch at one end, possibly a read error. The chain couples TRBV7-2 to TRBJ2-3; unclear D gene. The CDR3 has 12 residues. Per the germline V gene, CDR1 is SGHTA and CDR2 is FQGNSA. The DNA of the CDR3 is TGTGCCAGCATCTTACGAGGAGATACGCAGTATTTT. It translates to CASILRGDTQYF.

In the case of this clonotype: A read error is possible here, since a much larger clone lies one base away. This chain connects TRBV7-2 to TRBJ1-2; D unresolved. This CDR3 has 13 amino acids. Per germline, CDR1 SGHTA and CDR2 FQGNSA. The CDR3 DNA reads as TGTGCCGGCAGCTTCGGGCAGACCTATGGCTACACCTTC. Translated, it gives CAGSFGQTYGYTF.

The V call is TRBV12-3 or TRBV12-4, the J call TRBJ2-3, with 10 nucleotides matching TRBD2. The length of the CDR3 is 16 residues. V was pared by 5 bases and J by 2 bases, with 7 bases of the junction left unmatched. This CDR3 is CASSRLAGSPTDTQYF. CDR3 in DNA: TGTGCCAGCAGTAGACTAGCGGGCTCCCCCACAGATACGCAGTATTTT.

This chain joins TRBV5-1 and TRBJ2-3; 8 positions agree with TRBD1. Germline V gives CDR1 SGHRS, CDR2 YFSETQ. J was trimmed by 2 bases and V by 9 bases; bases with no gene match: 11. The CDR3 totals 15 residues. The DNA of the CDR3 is TGCGCCACCTGGACAGGGCCTGGGTCCACAGATACGCAGTATTTT. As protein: CATWTGPGSTDTQYF.

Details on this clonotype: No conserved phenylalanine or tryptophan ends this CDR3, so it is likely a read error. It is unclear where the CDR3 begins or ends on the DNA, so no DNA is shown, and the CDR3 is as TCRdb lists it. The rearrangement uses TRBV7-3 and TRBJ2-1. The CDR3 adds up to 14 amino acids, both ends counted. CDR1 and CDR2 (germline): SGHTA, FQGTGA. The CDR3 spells CASSLAGRHNEQFI.

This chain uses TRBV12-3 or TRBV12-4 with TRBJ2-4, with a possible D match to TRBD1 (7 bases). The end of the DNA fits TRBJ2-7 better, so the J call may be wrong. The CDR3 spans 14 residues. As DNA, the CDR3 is TGTGCCAGCAGCTTCCTTGCAGGGGGGATCGAGCAGTACTTC. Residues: CASSFLAGGIEQYF.

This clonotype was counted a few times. The CDR3 sequence is CASRAALRQFF. In nucleotides, the CDR3 is TGTGCCAGCAGAGCCGCCCTCCGCCAGTTCTTC. The V gene is TRBV2, the J gene TRBJ2-1, with D hard to call. Trimming cost V 6 bases and J 13 bases, with 13 bases left between them. The length of the CDR3 is 11 residues. Germline CDR1 and CDR2: SNHLY and FYNNEI. Full variable domain (outside the CDR3, taken from reference TRBV2 and TRBJ2-1): EPEVTQTPSHQVTQMGQEVILRCVPISNHLYFYWYRQILGQKVEFLVSFYNNEISEKSEIFDDQFSVERPDGSNFTLKIRSTKLEDSAMYFCASRAALRQFFGPGTRLTVL.

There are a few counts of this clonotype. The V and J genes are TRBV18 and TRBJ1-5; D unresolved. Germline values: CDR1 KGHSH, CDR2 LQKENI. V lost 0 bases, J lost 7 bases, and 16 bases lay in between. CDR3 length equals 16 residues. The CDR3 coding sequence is TGTGCCAGCTCACCACCTTCCGGTCCTAAGGGACAGCCCCAGCATTTT. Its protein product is CASSPPSGPKGQPQHF.